This paragraph reports one TCR beta chain. Its antigen is as yet unknown. With a much larger clone just one base away, this may be a read error. A primer in the constant region served to generate TCR beta cDNA from about 480 ng of total RNA. Three-round nested multiplex PCR performed with slightly modified ARM-PCR produced the TCR beta libraries. TRBV1-TRBV30 forward primers paired with a C-beta reverse primer were used in the first two PCR rounds, which ran around 10 cycles each. From the multiplex PCR reads, TCRdb called clonotypes with MiXCR, one entry per CDR3 protein. The sample yields roughly 120,000 distinct CDR3 sequences, 60% to 70% seen once. The data were obtained in a study of tumor-infiltrating lymphocytes in primary liver carcinoma. Study observations and caveats: The difference in top-250-clone fraction between tumors and blood was significant, favoring tumors (p = 0.039).

V was pared by 0 bases and J by 11 bases, with 11 bases between. The CDR3 has 12 residues. Looked up from germline, CDR1 is SQVTM and CDR2 is ANQGSEA. Without any cell sorting, about 18-30 mg of bulk tissue yielded co-extracted RNA and DNA. Collection of samples drew on five separate regions of each tumor. The rearrangement links TRBV29-1 to TRBJ1-5; D is undetermined. The sample was liver tumor tissue from sampling region 1. Described subset: tumor region T1, superior pole. This sequence was found in an older woman with primary liver carcinoma and hepatitis B virus infection. CDR3 sequence: CSVEDQGRTQHF. CDR3 in DNA: TGCAGCGTTGAAGATCAAGGGAGAACCCAGCATTTT. Full variable domain (missing parts from reference TRBV29-1 and TRBJ1-5): SAVISQKPSRDICQRGTSLTIQCQVDSQVTMMFWYRQQPGQSLTLIATANQGSEATYESGFVIDKFPISRPNLTFSTLTVSNMSPEDSSIYLCSVEDQGRTQHFGDGTRLSIL.